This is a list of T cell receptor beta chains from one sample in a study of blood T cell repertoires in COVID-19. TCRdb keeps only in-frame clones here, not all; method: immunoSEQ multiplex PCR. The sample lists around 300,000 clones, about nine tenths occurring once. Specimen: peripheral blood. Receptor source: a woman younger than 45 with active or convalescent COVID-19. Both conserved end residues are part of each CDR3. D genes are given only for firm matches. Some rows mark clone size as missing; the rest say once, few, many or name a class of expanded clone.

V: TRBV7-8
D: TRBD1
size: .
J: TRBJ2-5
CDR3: CASSPKPGQGVNETQYF
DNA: TGTGCCAGCAGCCCGAAGCCCGGACAGGGGGTAAACGAGACCCAGTACTTC

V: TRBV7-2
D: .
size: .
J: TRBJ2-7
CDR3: CASSLGGGGSGQYF
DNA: TGTGCCAGCAGCTTAGGTGGCGGGGGCTCAGGGCAGTACTTC

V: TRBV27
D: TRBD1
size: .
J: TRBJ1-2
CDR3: CASSFGIGTGVLHGYTF
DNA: TGTGCCAGCAGCTTCGGAATCGGGACAGGGGTTCTGCATGGCTACACCTTC

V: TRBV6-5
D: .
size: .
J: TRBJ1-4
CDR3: CASSYEAGATNEKLFF
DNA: TGTGCCAGCAGTTACGAGGCCGGAGCAACTAATGAAAAACTGTTTTTT

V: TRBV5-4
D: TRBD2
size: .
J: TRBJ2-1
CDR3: CASSRRGAGGYNEQFF
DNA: TGTGCCAGCAGCCGCCGTGGGGCGGGGGGCTACAATGAGCAGTTCTTC

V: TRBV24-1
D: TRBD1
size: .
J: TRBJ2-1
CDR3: CATSDPGTGSYNEQFF
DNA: TGTGCCACCAGTGACCCCGGGACAGGGTCCTACAATGAGCAGTTCTTC

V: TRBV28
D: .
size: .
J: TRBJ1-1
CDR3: CASRRFGTEAFF
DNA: TGTGCCAGCAGACGGTTTGGCACTGAAGCTTTCTTT

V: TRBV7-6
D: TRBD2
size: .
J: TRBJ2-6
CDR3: CASSPRLAGGPSGANVLTF
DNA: TGTGCCAGCAGCCCACGACTAGCGGGGGGGCCGTCTGGGGCCAACGTCCTGACTTTC

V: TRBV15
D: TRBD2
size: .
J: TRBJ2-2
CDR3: CATTGGTIGELFF
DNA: TGTGCCACCACGGGAGGGACGATCGGGGAGCTGTTTTTT

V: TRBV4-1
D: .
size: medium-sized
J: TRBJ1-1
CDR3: CASSQDGGVKNEAFF
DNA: TGCGCCAGCAGCCAAGATGGGGGGGTGAAGAATGAAGCTTTCTTT

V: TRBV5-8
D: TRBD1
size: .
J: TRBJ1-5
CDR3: CASTGWGQGNQPQHF
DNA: TGTGCCAGCACGGGATGGGGACAGGGTAATCAGCCCCAGCATTTT

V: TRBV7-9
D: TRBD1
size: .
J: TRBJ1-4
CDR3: CASSSTGGAEEKLFF
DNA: TGTGCCAGCAGCTCGACAGGGGGCGCGGAGGAAAAACTGTTTTTT

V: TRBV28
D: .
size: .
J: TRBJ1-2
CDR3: CASSLRFAASRGYGYTF
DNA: TGTGCCAGCAGTTTAAGATTTGCAGCTTCAAGGGGCTATGGCTACACCTTC

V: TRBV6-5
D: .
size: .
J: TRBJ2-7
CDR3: CASGRDRSYEQYF
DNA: TGTGCCAGCGGGCGGGACCGCTCCTACGAGCAGTACTTC

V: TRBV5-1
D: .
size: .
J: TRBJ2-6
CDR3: CASSLAGSGANVLTF
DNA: TGCGCCAGCAGCTTGGCGGGTTCTGGGGCCAACGTCCTGACTTTC

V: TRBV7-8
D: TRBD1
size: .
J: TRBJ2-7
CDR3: CASSQDRGAEQYF
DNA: TGTGCCAGCAGCCAGGACAGGGGGGCCGAGCAGTACTTC

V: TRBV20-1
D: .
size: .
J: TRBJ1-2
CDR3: CSAGYREGYTF
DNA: TGCAGTGCTGGCTACAGGGAAGGCTACACCTTC

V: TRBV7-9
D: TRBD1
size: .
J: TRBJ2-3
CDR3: CASATGQGADTQYF
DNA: TGTGCCAGCGCGACGGGACAGGGGGCGGATACGCAGTATTTT

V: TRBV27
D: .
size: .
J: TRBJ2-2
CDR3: CASLPRLGSNTGELFF
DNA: TGTGCCAGCCTCCCCAGGTTGGGCTCGAACACCGGGGAGCTGTTTTTT

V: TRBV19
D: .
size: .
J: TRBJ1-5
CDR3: CASSMSGMLTYSNQPQHF
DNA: TGTGCCAGTAGTATGTCCGGGATGCTTACCTATAGCAATCAGCCCCAGCATTTT

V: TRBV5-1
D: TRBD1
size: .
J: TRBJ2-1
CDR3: CASSLAQTTGGIDEQFF
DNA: TGCGCCAGCAGCTTGGCCCAGACGACAGGGGGGATCGATGAGCAGTTCTTC

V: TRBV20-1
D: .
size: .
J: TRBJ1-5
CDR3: CSAARDQPQHF
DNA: TGCAGTGCTGCGAGGGATCAGCCCCAGCATTTT

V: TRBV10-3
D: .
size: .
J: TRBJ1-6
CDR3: CATPRGSPLHF
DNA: TGTGCCACCCCGAGGGGGTCACCCCTCCACTTT

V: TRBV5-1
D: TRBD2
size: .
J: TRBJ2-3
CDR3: CASSPGSGASSTDTQYF
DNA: TGCGCCAGCAGCCCCGGCAGCGGGGCGAGTAGCACAGATACGCAGTATTTT

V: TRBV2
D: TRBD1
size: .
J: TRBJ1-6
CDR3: CASSGTGSNSPLHF
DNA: TGTGCCAGCAGCGGGACAGGGAGTAATTCACCCCTCCACTTT

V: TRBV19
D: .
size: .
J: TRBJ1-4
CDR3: CASKGQGLNEKLFF
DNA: TGTGCCAGTAAAGGGCAGGGACTGAATGAAAAACTGTTTTTT

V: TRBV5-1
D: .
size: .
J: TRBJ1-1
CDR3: CASSVQGNTEAFF
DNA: TGCGCCAGCAGCGTACAGGGGAACACTGAAGCTTTCTTT

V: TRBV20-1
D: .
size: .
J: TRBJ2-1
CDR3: CSAAKVNEQFF
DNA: TGCAGTGCCGCGAAAGTCAATGAGCAGTTCTTC

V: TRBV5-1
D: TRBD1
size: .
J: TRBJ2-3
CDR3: CASSLGQGAVDTQYF
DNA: TGCGCCAGCAGTTTGGGCCAGGGGGCGGTAGATACGCAGTATTTT

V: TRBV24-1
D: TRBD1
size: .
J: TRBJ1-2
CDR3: CATSPGTGRANYGYTF
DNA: TGTGCCACCAGTCCCGGGACAGGGCGAGCTAACTATGGCTACACCTTC

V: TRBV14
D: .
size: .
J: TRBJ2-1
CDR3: CASSQFRGNEQFF
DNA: TGTGCCAGCAGCCAATTTAGAGGCAATGAGCAGTTCTTC

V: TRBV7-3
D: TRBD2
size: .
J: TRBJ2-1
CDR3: CASSPNMLAAYNEQFF
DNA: TGTGCCAGCAGCCCGAACATGCTAGCGGCCTACAATGAGCAGTTCTTC

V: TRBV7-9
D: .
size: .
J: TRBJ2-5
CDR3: CASSPKGPETQYF
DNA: TGTGCCAGCAGCCCGAAGGGGCCGGAGACCCAGTACTTC

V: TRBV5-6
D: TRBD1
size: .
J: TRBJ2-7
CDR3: CASSDWTGDNSYEQYF
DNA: TGTGCCAGCAGCGACTGGACAGGGGACAACTCCTACGAGCAGTACTTC

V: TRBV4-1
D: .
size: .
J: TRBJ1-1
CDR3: CASSWRAEAFF
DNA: TGCGCCAGCAGCTGGAGGGCTGAAGCTTTCTTT

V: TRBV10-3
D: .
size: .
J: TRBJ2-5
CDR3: CAISNGGGPETQYF
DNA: TGTGCCATCAGTAATGGGGGGGGGCCAGAGACCCAGTACTTC

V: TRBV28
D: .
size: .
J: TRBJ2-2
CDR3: CASMRSDTGELFF
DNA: TGTGCCAGCATGAGGAGTGACACCGGGGAGCTGTTTTTT

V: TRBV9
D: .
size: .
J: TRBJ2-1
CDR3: CASSVGGTEYNEQFF
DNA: TGTGCCAGCAGCGTAGGGGGGACTGAGTACAATGAGCAGTTCTTC

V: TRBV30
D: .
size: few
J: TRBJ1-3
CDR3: CAWSKMGGGNTIYF
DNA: TGTGCCTGGAGTAAGATGGGGGGTGGAAACACCATATATTTT

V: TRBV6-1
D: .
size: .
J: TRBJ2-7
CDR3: CASRRGGYEQYF
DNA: TGTGCCAGCAGACGTGGGGGGTACGAGCAGTACTTC

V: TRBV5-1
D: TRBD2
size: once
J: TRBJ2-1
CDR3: CASSLRAGDNEQFF
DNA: TGCGCCAGCAGCTTGCGAGCGGGGGACAATGAGCAGTTCTTC

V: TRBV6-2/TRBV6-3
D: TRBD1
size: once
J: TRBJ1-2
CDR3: CASSTLDRGPGYTF
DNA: TGTGCCAGCAGTACCCTTGACAGGGGGCCTGGCTACACCTTC

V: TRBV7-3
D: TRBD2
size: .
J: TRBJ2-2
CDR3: CASSKGLAGTGELFF
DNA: TGTGCCAGCAGCAAAGGACTAGCGGGTACCGGGGAGCTGTTTTTT

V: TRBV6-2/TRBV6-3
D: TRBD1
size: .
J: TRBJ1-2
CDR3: CASSYSMGTGLRVYYGYTF
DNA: TGTGCCAGCAGTTACTCGATGGGGACAGGGCTCCGAGTATACTATGGCTACACCTTC

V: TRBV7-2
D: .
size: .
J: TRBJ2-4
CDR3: CASSRNRFQNIQYF
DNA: TGTGCCAGCAGCCGCAACAGATTCCAAAACATTCAGTACTTC

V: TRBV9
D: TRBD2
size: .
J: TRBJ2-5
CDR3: CASSVAPLWASGGMGQETQYF
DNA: TGTGCCAGCAGCGTAGCCCCACTATGGGCTAGCGGGGGGATGGGCCAAGAGACCCAGTACTTC

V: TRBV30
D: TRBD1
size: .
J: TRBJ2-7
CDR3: CAWSRPGTGGWEQYF
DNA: TGTGCCTGGAGTAGGCCCGGGACAGGGGGTTGGGAGCAGTACTTC

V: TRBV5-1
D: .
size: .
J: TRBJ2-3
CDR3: CASSQGTDFSTDTQYF
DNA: TGCGCCAGCAGCCAAGGGACTGACTTTAGCACAGATACGCAGTATTTT